Following are 14 T cell receptor beta chains from one sample sequenced in a study of CD8+ T cells in alopecia areata. cDNA serving as the sequencing template came from extracted, reverse transcribed RNA. TCRdb keeps only in-frame clones here, not all; method: immunoSEQ multiplex PCR. Here the sample spans 110,000 or so clones, 55% to 70% being singletons. Source material: CD4+ T cells sorted from blood. These receptors came from a human donor in good health.

This chain uses TRBV6-5 with TRBJ2-7; 8 bases align to TRBD1. This CDR3 spans 13 amino acids. J gave up 2 bases and V 6 bases, and 3 bases lay outside the gene matches. Per germline, CDR1 MNHEY and CDR2 SVGAGI. The CDR3 DNA follows: TGTGCCAGCAGGACAGGGGTCCCCTACGAGCAGTACTTC. It is translated as CASRTGVPYEQYF.

This clone appeared a few times. The gene calls are TRBV29-1 and TRBJ1-1; maybe TRBD1 (6 bases). The CDR3 spans 12 residues. The V and J ends lost 4 bases and 4 bases respectively, with 10 bases between them. Germline CDR1 SQVTM, CDR2 ANQGSEA. CDR3: CSVAGAATEAFF. In DNA, the CDR3 is TGCAGCGTTGCGGGGGCTGCCACTGAAGCTTTCTTT.

In nucleotides, the CDR3 is TGTGCCTCCTCAAGAGGACAGGCCTATGGCTACACCTTC. Translated: CASSRGQAYGYTF. The genes are TRBV30 and TRBJ1-2, with 7 bases identical to TRBD1. V lost 7 bases, J lost 4 bases, and 9 bases stayed unmatched. Per germline, CDR1 GTSNPN and CDR2 SVGIG (reference sequence). This CDR3 region has 13 residues.

This clone occurred a few times. The chain joins TRBV6-5 to TRBJ2-4; no clear D. This CDR3 contains 13 residues. Germline CDR1 is MNHEY and CDR2 is SVGAGI. In nucleotides, the CDR3 is TGTGGCACAGCTGCTATAGCCAAAAACATTCAGTACTTC. It codes for CGTAAIAKNIQYF.

The chain couples TRBV18 to TRBJ2-3; D remains unclear. CDR1 is KGHSH and CDR2 is LQKENI in the germline V gene. The CDR3 is made up of 12 amino acids. Trimming left V 6 bases short and J 6 bases short, with 10 bases between. CDR3 protein: CASSRVRDTQYF. The DNA for the CDR3 is TGTGCCAGCTCTCGTGTTCGGGATACGCAGTATTTT.

The chain carries TRBV2 and TRBJ2-6, with D unresolved. The V gene lost 10 bases and the J gene lost 1 base, with 11 bases spanning the gap. Germline assignment: CDR1 SNHLY and CDR2 FYNNEI. The CDR3 has 14 residues. The chain's CDR3 is CATSGGSGANVLTF. In nucleotides, the CDR3 is TGTGCCACCTCGGGTGGGTCTGGGGCCAACGTCCTGACTTTC. Looking up the rest from reference TRBV2 and TRBJ2-6 gives the full variable domain: EPEVTQTPSHQVTQMGQEVILRCVPISNHLYFYWYRQILGQKVEFLVSFYNNEISEKSEIFDDQFSVERPDGSNFTLKIRSTKLEDSAMYFCATSGGSGANVLTFGAGSRLTVL.

This clone was recorded a few times. The chain combines TRBV7-8 with TRBJ2-5; D is ambiguous. In germline, CDR1 is SGHVS, CDR2 FQNEAQ. The CDR3 totals 14 residues. V gave up 7 bases and J gave up 4 bases, with 16 bases separating them. The CDR3 is CASILTTLGETQYF. The CDR3, as DNA: TGTGCCAGCATACTTACGACCCTCGGAGAGACCCAGTACTTC.

The genes are TRBV19 and TRBJ1-6; D is perhaps TRBD1 (5 bases). The CDR3 spans 15 residues. The germline gives CDR1 LNHDA, CDR2 SQIVND (reference sequence). Deletions cut 4 bases from V and 7 bases from J, with 14 bases between. The CDR3 sequence is CASSSSGTSNSPLHF. The CDR3, as DNA: TGTGCCAGTAGTAGTTCCGGGACCTCAAATTCACCCCTCCACTTT.

This chain uses TRBV6-5 with TRBJ1-6; TRBD1 is a possible D gene (5 bases). Germline V CDR1 and CDR2: MNHEY, SVGAGI. The CDR3 consists of 13 residues. V was pared by 6 bases and J by 4 bases, with 7 bases between. The CDR3: CASSREYNSPLHF. The CDR3 nucleotides are TGTGCCAGCAGCAGGGAGTATAATTCACCCCTCCACTTT.

This rearrangement joins TRBV6-5 to TRBJ2-2; 10 positions agree with TRBD2. The CDR3 is made up of 15 amino acids. The trim removed 6 bases at V and 6 bases at J, leaving 7 bases unmatched. From germline, CDR1 is MNHEY and CDR2 SVGAGI. CDR3 amino acids: CASRQSGGAAGELFF. DNA of the CDR3: TGTGCCAGCAGACAGAGCGGGGGGGCAGCCGGGGAGCTGTTTTTT.

This clone has a handful of counts. The J gene is TRBJ1-1, the V gene TRBV5-1; D unclear. V lost 3 bases, J lost 1 base, and 19 bases lay in between. The CDR3 is made up of 17 amino acids. Germline assignment: CDR1 SGHRS and CDR2 YFSETQ. The CDR3 DNA reads TGCGCCAGCAGCTCGGGCAGGTATCTAGGGAAGAACACTGAAGCTTTCTTT. This sequence encodes CASSSGRYLGKNTEAFF.

The chain carries TRBV6-5 and TRBJ1-4, with a weak D call TRBD1 (5 bases). Germline V CDR1 and CDR2: MNHEY, SVGAGI. V was pared by 2 bases and J by 4 bases, with 14 bases between. The CDR3 extends over 16 amino acids. CDR3 sequence: CASSYQGPPLNEKLFF. The CDR3 coding sequence is TGTGCCAGCAGTTACCAGGGACCGCCACTTAATGAAAAACTGTTTTTT.

The chain has TRBV5-1 and TRBJ2-6, with unresolved D. Trimming cost V 2 bases and J 0 bases, with 3 bases left between them. Germline CDR1 reads SGHRS; CDR2 reads YFSETQ. The length of the CDR3 is 14 residues. CDR3 amino acids: CASSFPSGANVLTF. The CDR3 coding sequence is TGCGCCAGCAGCTTCCCCTCTGGGGCCAACGTCCTGACTTTC.

V and J are TRBV7-2 and TRBJ2-5; D possibly uses TRBD1 or TRBD2 (5 bases each). Per the germline V gene, CDR1 is SGHTA and CDR2 is FQGNSA. Trimming took 9 bases from V and 1 from J, leaving 12 bases between them. The CDR3 length is 13 residues. Here the CDR3 DNA reads TGTGCCAGTAAATGGGGACCCCAAGAGACCCAGTACTTC. This sequence encodes CASKWGPQETQYF.